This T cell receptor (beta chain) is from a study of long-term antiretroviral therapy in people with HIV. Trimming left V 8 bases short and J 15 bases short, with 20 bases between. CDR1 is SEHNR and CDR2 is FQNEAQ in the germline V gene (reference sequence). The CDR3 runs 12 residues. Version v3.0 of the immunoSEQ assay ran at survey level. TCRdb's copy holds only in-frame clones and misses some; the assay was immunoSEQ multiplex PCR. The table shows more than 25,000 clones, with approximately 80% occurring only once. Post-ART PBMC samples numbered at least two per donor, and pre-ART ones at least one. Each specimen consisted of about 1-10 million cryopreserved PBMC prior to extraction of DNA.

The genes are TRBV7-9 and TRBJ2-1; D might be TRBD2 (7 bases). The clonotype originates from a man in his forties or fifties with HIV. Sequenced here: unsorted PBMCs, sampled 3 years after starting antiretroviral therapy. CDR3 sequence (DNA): TGTGCCAGCGCAGAGGGGGGGCCTACTGCGTTCTTC. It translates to CASAEGGPTAFF.